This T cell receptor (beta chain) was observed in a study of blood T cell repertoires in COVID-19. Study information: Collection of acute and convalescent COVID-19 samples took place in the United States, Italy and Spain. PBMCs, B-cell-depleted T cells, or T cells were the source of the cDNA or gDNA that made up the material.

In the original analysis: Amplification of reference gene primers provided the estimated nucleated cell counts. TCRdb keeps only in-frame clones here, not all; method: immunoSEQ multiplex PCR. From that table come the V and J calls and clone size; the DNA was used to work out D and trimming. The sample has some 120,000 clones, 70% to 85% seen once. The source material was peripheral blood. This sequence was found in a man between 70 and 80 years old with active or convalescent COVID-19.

The CDR3 DNA reads TGTGCCAGCAGCAAAGATAGTAGCGGGAGGAGAGGGGGTCATGAGCAGTTCTTC. Translated: CASSKDSSGRRGGHEQFF. V usage is TRBV21-1 and J usage is TRBJ2-1; the table's D call TRBD2 went unverified against the DNA. TRBV21-1 is a recognized pseudogene. This CDR3 region has 18 residues.